The 14 T cell receptor beta chains presented below share a single source sample, sequenced in a study of T cells in Graves' hyperthyroidism and ophthalmopathy. Using RNA transcripts as the source, TCR beta CDR3 regions were amplified. Using the HTBI primer set, a first-round RT-PCR was run on the TCR CDR3. TCRdb reanalysed the multiplex PCR reads using MiXCR and keeps one entry per CDR3 protein. The table shows nearly 750,000 distinct CDR3 sequences, with over 35% occurring only once. The sequenced material came from blood. These receptors were taken from a woman between 40 and 50 years old with Graves' hyperthyroidism.

The chain is built from TRBV7-2 and TRBJ2-1; 7 nucleotides agree with TRBD2. V was clipped by 6 bases and J by 12 bases; unmatched bases: 11. CDR1 and CDR2 from the germline V gene are SGHTA and FQGNSA. The CDR3 contains 13 residues. This CDR3 is CASRPTSPGGQFF. CDR3 coding DNA: TGTGCCAGCAGGCCAACGTCACCGGGGGGGCAGTTCTTC.

CDR3 amino acids: CASSMGPRGYGYTF. CDR3 sequence (DNA): TGTGCCAGTAGTATGGGGCCAAGGGGCTATGGCTACACCTTC. The chain has TRBV19 and TRBJ1-2; possible D gene TRBD1, 5 bases. Germline-derived CDR1 and CDR2 are LNHDA and SQIVND (reference sequence). V shed 3 bases and J shed 4 bases, with 12 bases lying between them. This CDR3 comprises 14 residues.

The gene calls are TRBV7-2 and TRBJ1-3; 8 bases are a match to TRBD1. CDR1 SGHTA and CDR2 FQGNSA come from the germline V gene. Trimming removed 1 base from V and 6 bases from J; junction bases left unmatched: 8. This CDR3 is 16 amino acids long. In DNA, the CDR3 is TGTGCCAGCAGCTTAGTTGCGACAGGGGATCTAAACACCATATATTTT. This translates into CASSLVATGDLNTIYF.

Points on this clonotype: One end of the junction does not line up with germline, which may come from a read error. The chain uses TRBV5-1 and TRBJ1-4; 8 bases match TRBD1. This CDR3 spans 16 amino acids. Germline lookup yields CDR1 SGHRS and CDR2 YFSETQ. In DNA, the CDR3 is TGTGCCAGCAGCTCTGATTCCTACAGGGGGAAGGAAAAACTGTTTTTT. Encoded protein: CASSSDSYRGKEKLFF.

Concerning this clonotype: Sequence at one end of the junction differs from germline and may be a read error. The V gene is TRBV25-1, the J gene TRBJ2-5; TRBD2 aligns across 14 bases. The CDR3 runs 18 residues. The V gene's germline CDR1 is MGHDK and CDR2 SYGVNS. This CDR3 reads CATSDSPTSGGGQETQYF. CDR3 bases: TGTGCCACCAGTGATTCCCCGACTAGCGGGGGGGGGCAAGAGACCCAGTACTTC.

The chain couples TRBV20-1 to TRBJ1-4, with unresolved D. Trimming stripped 7 bases from V and 7 bases from J, with 16 bases between. The CDR3 loop spans 13 amino acids. Looked up from germline, CDR1 is DFQATT and CDR2 is SNEGSKA (reference sequence). CDR3 residues: CSVPDGEGEKLFF. CDR3 sequence (DNA): TGCAGTGTTCCGGACGGGGAGGGTGAAAAACTGTTTTTT.

In its sample, this clonotype was seen a few times. V gene TRBV13 combines with J gene TRBJ2-7, with 14 bases that match TRBD2. V was clipped by 5 bases and J by 0 bases; unmatched bases: 12. This CDR3 is built from 19 residues. Per the germline V gene, CDR1 is PRHDT and CDR2 is FYEKMQ (reference sequence). CDR3 loop: CASSITGLAGALSSYEQYF. The CDR3 bases are TGTGCCAGCAGCATAACGGGACTAGCGGGAGCCCTCAGCTCCTACGAGCAGTACTTC.

This clonotype has only a few counts. V usage is TRBV2 and J usage is TRBJ2-7, with a possible D match to TRBD1 (6 bases). This CDR3 spans 12 amino acids. The ends were cut back, 8 bases at V and 1 base at J, with 9 bases in the middle. Germline V gene sequence: CDR1 SNHLY, CDR2 FYNNEI. The CDR3 DNA sequence: TGTGCCAGCGGGGACACGTCCTACGAGCAGTACTTC. Protein sequence: CASGDTSYEQYF.

To note about this clonotype: Just one base apart from a much larger clone, this may be a read error. The chain is built from TRBV19 and TRBJ2-6, with a possible D match to TRBD1 (6 bases). The CDR3 is 13 residues long. Germline values: CDR1 LNHDA, CDR2 SQIVND (reference sequence). The CDR3 nucleotides read TGTGCCAGCAGCGTGTCTACAGGGAACGTCCTGTCTTTC. Translating it yields CASSVSTGNVLSF. The full variable domain, in which reference TRBV19 and TRBJ2-6 provide the parts outside the CDR3, is DGGITQSPKYLFRKEGQNVTLSCEQNLNHDAMYWYRQDPGQGLRLIYYSQIVNDFQKGDIAEGYSVSREKKESFPLTVTSAQKNPTAFYLCASSVSTGNVLSFGAGSRLTVL.

This clonotype was counted ten times or more. The chain employs TRBV7-2 and TRBJ2-7; D uncertain. Trimming left V 5 bases short and J 3 bases short, with 17 bases between. Germline lookup yields CDR1 SGHTA and CDR2 FQGNSA. CDR3 size: 15 residues. CDR3 sequence: CASSRRTTIRYEQYF. The CDR3, as DNA: TGTGCCAGCAGCCGACGCACGACAATTCGCTACGAGCAGTACTTC.

Worth noting for this clonotype: This may arise from a read error, as a much more abundant clone is one base away. The V and J genes are TRBV3-1 and TRBJ2-7; a possible D gene is TRBD1 (5 bases). The length of the CDR3 is 14 residues. The germline V and J ends were trimmed by 6 bases and 6 bases, with 18 bases remaining between them. Per germline, CDR1 LGHDT and CDR2 YNNKEL (reference sequence). This chain's CDR3 is CASSPDSTYAEQYF. In nucleotides, the CDR3 is TGTGCCAGCAGTCCCGACAGTACCTATGCCGAGCAGTACTTC.

This clonotype was observed many times. This sequence joins TRBV24-1 and TRBJ2-7; perhaps D is TRBD1 or TRBD2 (5 bases each). V was clipped by 0 bases and J by 3 bases, with 14 bases between them. This CDR3 comprises 16 residues. Per the germline V gene, CDR1 is KGHDR and CDR2 is SFDVKD. The CDR3, as DNA: TGTGCCACCAGTGATTTGCAGGCAGGGACCATCTACGAGCAGTACTTC. It codes for CATSDLQAGTIYEQYF.

This clonotype was seen repeatedly, ten times or more. The chain combines TRBV20-1 with TRBJ2-5; D could derive from TRBD1 or TRBD2 (5 bases each). The ends were cut back, 4 bases at V and 5 bases at J, with 14 bases in the middle. This CDR3 contains 13 residues. Germline CDR1 DFQATT, CDR2 SNEGSKA (reference sequence). The CDR3 reads CSATGREMETQYF. In DNA, the CDR3 is TGCAGTGCTACCGGCAGGGAGATGGAGACCCAGTACTTC.

The chain joins TRBV29-1 to TRBJ1-2, with unresolved D. The CDR3 totals 13 residues. Germline V lookup: CDR1 SQVTM, CDR2 ANQGSEA. The germline V and J ends were trimmed by 3 bases and 4 bases, with 12 bases remaining between them. The CDR3 reads CSVDKQPSYGYTF. DNA for the CDR3: TGCAGCGTTGATAAGCAACCTAGCTATGGCTACACCTTC.